This entry features one TCR beta chain sequence. The data originate from a study of blood T cell repertoires in COVID-19. The overall study: Material from acute and convalescent COVID-19 was sourced from the United States, Italy and Spain. T cells, B-cell-depleted T cells, or PBMCs supplied cDNA or gDNA.

In the study's own analysis: Researchers report that nucleated cell counts were estimated from reference gene primer amplification. Repertoires were generated with immunoSEQ multiplex PCR, while TCRdb's copy carries only in-frame clones and drops some. V and J calls and clone size come straight from that table; D and trimming were deduced from the DNA. The sample has 150,000 to 200,000 clones; roughly 82% are singletons. CDR3 length: 16 amino acids. V lost 0 bases, J lost 7 bases, and 16 bases lay in between. Per germline, CDR1 KGHSH and CDR2 LQKENI. Seattle patients were enrolled while actively infected and followed longitudinally.

This TCR derives from a woman in her forties with COVID-19, enrolled during active disease. The sample consisted of peripheral blood. The chain combines TRBV18 with TRBJ2-4; TRBD1 might be the D (5 bases). The CDR3 DNA is TGTGCCAGCTCACCACCGACTGCCGGCCCAGGGAACATTCAGTACTTC. It specifies CASSPPTAGPGNIQYF.